A selection of T cell receptor beta chains follows, all from one sample in a study of beta chain features in type 1 diabetes. Clones were sequenced by immunoSEQ multiplex PCR, and TCRdb holds only the in-frame ones, with some missing. The sample shows some 900,000 clones, roughly 15% of them seen only once. Input material: naive CD4+ T cells from blood. Receptor source: a woman between 18 and 29 years old in good health. Both conserved end residues are part of each CDR3. A D gene is named only where the DNA matches it firmly. Not all rows give a size; the values are once, few, many and, for expanded clones, a class.

D gene: TRBD2; clone size: few; J gene: TRBJ2-5; V gene: TRBV18; CDR3 DNA: TGTGCCAGCTCACCACCGAGGGTCGAAGCGGGAAGGGAGGGCCAAGAGACCCAGTACTTC; CDR3 protein: CASSPPRVEAGREGQETQYF
D gene: NA; clone size: few; J gene: TRBJ2-6; V gene: TRBV5-4; CDR3 DNA: TGTGCCAGCAGCTTGGATTACTCTGCGGGACGGGTAGGGGCCAACGTCCTGACTTTC; CDR3 protein: CASSLDYSAGRVGANVLTF
D gene: NA; clone size: few; J gene: TRBJ1-5; V gene: TRBV18; CDR3 DNA: TGTGCCAGCTCACCAGGACGGGATCAGCCCCAGCATTTT; CDR3 protein: CASSPGRDQPQHF
D gene: NA; clone size: NA; J gene: TRBJ1-5; V gene: TRBV23-1; CDR3 DNA: TGCGCCAGCAGTGGGAAGGGCTTTCAGCCCCAGCATTTT; CDR3 protein: CASSGKGFQPQHF
D gene: NA; clone size: few; J gene: TRBJ1-1; V gene: TRBV28; CDR3 DNA: TGTGCCAGCAGTTTGGAAAACACTGAAGCTTTCTTT; CDR3 protein: CASSLENTEAFF
D gene: TRBD1; clone size: few; J gene: TRBJ2-1; V gene: TRBV2; CDR3 DNA: TGTGCCAGCCGTATCCGACAGGGTTCCTACAATGAGCAGTTCTTC; CDR3 protein: CASRIRQGSYNEQFF
D gene: TRBD2; clone size: few; J gene: TRBJ2-3; V gene: TRBV19; CDR3 DNA: TGTGCCAGTAGTTACCTAGCGGGGGGCGCAGATACGCAGTATTTT; CDR3 protein: CASSYLAGGADTQYF
D gene: TRBD1; clone size: NA; J gene: TRBJ2-1; V gene: TRBV28; CDR3 DNA: TGTGCCAGCAGGGGACAGGGGTCGGGCCGGAGTGAGCAGTTCTTC; CDR3 protein: CASRGQGSGRSEQFF
D gene: NA; clone size: few; J gene: TRBJ1-4; V gene: TRBV2; CDR3 DNA: TGTGCCAGCATTGGACAGTCTAATGAAAAACTGTTTTTT; CDR3 protein: CASIGQSNEKLFF
D gene: NA; clone size: few; J gene: TRBJ1-1; V gene: TRBV27; CDR3 DNA: TGTGCCAGCAGTCTATCGTCGGGGAGCACTGAAGCTTTCTTT; CDR3 protein: CASSLSSGSTEAFF
D gene: TRBD1; clone size: few; J gene: TRBJ2-1; V gene: TRBV18; CDR3 DNA: TGTGCCAGCTCACCGAGGGGGCGAGATGAGCAGTTCTTC; CDR3 protein: CASSPRGRDEQFF
D gene: TRBD1; clone size: few; J gene: TRBJ1-5; V gene: TRBV2; CDR3 DNA: TGTGCCAGCAGTGTCCAGGGGGGCGGCAATCAGCCCCAGCATTTT; CDR3 protein: CASSVQGGGNQPQHF
D gene: NA; clone size: NA; J gene: TRBJ1-1; V gene: TRBV7-9; CDR3 DNA: TGTGCCAGCAGCTTATTAGGATGGAGAAACACTGAAGCTTTCTTT; CDR3 protein: CASSLLGWRNTEAFF
D gene: NA; clone size: once; J gene: TRBJ2-6; V gene: TRBV7-2; CDR3 DNA: TGTGCCCGCAGCTTGAATCGATTCGCAAGTGGGGCCAACGTCCTGACTTTC; CDR3 protein: CARSLNRFASGANVLTF
D gene: NA; clone size: few; J gene: TRBJ2-1; V gene: TRBV28; CDR3 DNA: TGTGCCAGCAGCCAACTAGGCAATGAGCAGTTCTTC; CDR3 protein: CASSQLGNEQFF
D gene: NA; clone size: once; J gene: TRBJ2-1; V gene: TRBV10-2; CDR3 DNA: TGCGCCAGTAACAAATTAGGGGCCTACAATGAGCAGTTCTTC; CDR3 protein: CASNKLGAYNEQFF
D gene: NA; clone size: few; J gene: TRBJ2-3; V gene: TRBV11-2; CDR3 DNA: TGTGCCAGCAGCCGGTCCGGGACAATCGCAGATACGCAGTATTTT; CDR3 protein: CASSRSGTIADTQYF
D gene: NA; clone size: few; J gene: TRBJ2-7; V gene: TRBV7-2; CDR3 DNA: TGTGCCAGCACGGAGGGAGGTCACGAGCAGTACTTC; CDR3 protein: CASTEGGHEQYF
D gene: NA; clone size: NA; J gene: TRBJ1-5; V gene: TRBV2; CDR3 DNA: TGTGCCAGCCGGCACGCCTACGAGGGCAATCAGCCCCAGCATTTT; CDR3 protein: CASRHAYEGNQPQHF
D gene: NA; clone size: few; J gene: TRBJ2-1; V gene: TRBV7-9; CDR3 DNA: TGTGCCAGCAGCTTCGGAGCGTGGGATGAGCAGTTCTTC; CDR3 protein: CASSFGAWDEQFF
D gene: TRBD1; clone size: few; J gene: TRBJ2-3; V gene: TRBV5-1; CDR3 DNA: TGCGCCAGCAGCTTTGGACAGGCCGCAGATACGCAGTATTTT; CDR3 protein: CASSFGQAADTQYF
D gene: TRBD2; clone size: NA; J gene: TRBJ2-7; V gene: TRBV10-3; CDR3 DNA: TGTGCCATCAGTGGCTCTAGCGGTTCCTACGAGCAGTACTTC; CDR3 protein: CAISGSSGSYEQYF
D gene: TRBD2; clone size: NA; J gene: TRBJ2-1; V gene: TRBV11-2; CDR3 DNA: TGTGCCAGCAGGTCACTAGCGGGAGGAAATGAGCAGTTCTTC; CDR3 protein: CASRSLAGGNEQFF
D gene: TRBD1; clone size: few; J gene: TRBJ2-6; V gene: TRBV9; CDR3 DNA: TGTGCCAGCAGCGACACAGGGGCTGGGGCCAACGTCCTGACTTTC; CDR3 protein: CASSDTGAGANVLTF
D gene: TRBD1; clone size: few; J gene: TRBJ2-1; V gene: TRBV19; CDR3 DNA: TGTGCCAGTAGTAACAGGGGGAAGTACAATGAGCAGTTCTTC; CDR3 protein: CASSNRGKYNEQFF
D gene: NA; clone size: NA; J gene: TRBJ2-6; V gene: TRBV11-2; CDR3 DNA: TGTGCCAGCAGCTTATTGCTAAGCTCTGGGGCCAACGTCCTGACTTTC; CDR3 protein: CASSLLLSSGANVLTF
D gene: TRBD1; clone size: NA; J gene: TRBJ2-5; V gene: TRBV7-2; CDR3 DNA: TGTGCCAGCAGCCCAGGGGGCAATGGGGAGACCCAGTACTTC; CDR3 protein: CASSPGGNGETQYF
D gene: TRBD2; clone size: few; J gene: TRBJ2-5; V gene: TRBV9; CDR3 DNA: TGTGCCAGCAGCGTAGGAGGACTAGCGGGAGTGGAGACCCAGTACTTC; CDR3 protein: CASSVGGLAGVETQYF
D gene: TRBD2; clone size: NA; J gene: TRBJ2-1; V gene: TRBV18; CDR3 DNA: TGTGCCAGCTCACCACCGACTAGCGGGAGGGCCCATGAGCAGTTCTTC; CDR3 protein: CASSPPTSGRAHEQFF
D gene: TRBD2; clone size: few; J gene: TRBJ2-3; V gene: TRBV7-9; CDR3 DNA: TGTGCCAGCAGCCAGGGGCTAGCGGGAGGGCCCACAGATACGCAGTATTTT; CDR3 protein: CASSQGLAGGPTDTQYF
D gene: NA; clone size: few; J gene: TRBJ2-7; V gene: TRBV6-5; CDR3 DNA: TGTGCCAGCAGTTTAACAGCCCCTGGCGAGCAGTACTTC; CDR3 protein: CASSLTAPGEQYF
D gene: TRBD2; clone size: few; J gene: TRBJ2-2; V gene: TRBV7-9; CDR3 DNA: TGTGCCAGCAGCTTAGCGGGGACTACGAACACCGGGGAGCTGTTTTTT; CDR3 protein: CASSLAGTTNTGELFF
D gene: NA; clone size: NA; J gene: TRBJ1-5; V gene: TRBV18; CDR3 DNA: TGTGCCAGCTCACCAAGAGGGGCGCGGGTCAATCAGCCCCAGCATTTT; CDR3 protein: CASSPRGARVNQPQHF
D gene: NA; clone size: few; J gene: TRBJ2-2; V gene: TRBV4-3; CDR3 DNA: TGCGCCAGCAGCCAAGAGGGGCGAAACGGGGAGCTGTTTTTT; CDR3 protein: CASSQEGRNGELFF
D gene: NA; clone size: NA; J gene: TRBJ2-3; V gene: TRBV20-1; CDR3 DNA: TGCAGTGCTAGCTCCCTAAGGGGGGGTTTT; CDR3 protein: CSASSLRGGF
D gene: NA; clone size: NA; J gene: TRBJ2-5; V gene: TRBV15; CDR3 DNA: TGTGCCACCAGCAGGAAGCCGGCACTCCGGGCCCCCGGGGAGACCCAGTACTTC; CDR3 protein: CATSRKPALRAPGETQYF
D gene: NA; clone size: NA; J gene: TRBJ2-3; V gene: TRBV28; CDR3 DNA: TGTGCCAGCCGCCCGCGGGGCACAGATACGCAGTATTTT; CDR3 protein: CASRPRGTDTQYF
D gene: NA; clone size: few; J gene: TRBJ1-1; V gene: TRBV5-1; CDR3 DNA: TGCGCCAGCAGCTTGCCGCCGAATCCTTTCAGGGAAAGGTCGAACACTGAAGCTTTCTTT; CDR3 protein: CASSLPPNPFRERSNTEAFF
D gene: NA; clone size: few; J gene: TRBJ2-1; V gene: TRBV4-3; CDR3 DNA: TGCGCCAGCAGCCAAGATCTCTGGAGCTCCTACAATGAGCAGTTCTTC; CDR3 protein: CASSQDLWSSYNEQFF
D gene: TRBD2; clone size: few; J gene: TRBJ2-5; V gene: TRBV7-6; CDR3 DNA: TGTGCCAGCAGGCCAAATAGCGGGAGTACAGAGACCCAGTACTTC; CDR3 protein: CASRPNSGSTETQYF
D gene: TRBD1; clone size: few; J gene: TRBJ1-5; V gene: TRBV2; CDR3 DNA: TGTGCCAGCAGTCAAATAACAGGGGCGAGGCAGCCCCAGCATTTT; CDR3 protein: CASSQITGARQPQHF
D gene: NA; clone size: few; J gene: TRBJ2-7; V gene: TRBV6-5; CDR3 DNA: TGTGCCAGCAGCCGGGACGGCTCCTACGAGCAGTACTTC; CDR3 protein: CASSRDGSYEQYF
D gene: NA; clone size: NA; J gene: TRBJ2-7; V gene: TRBV7-9; CDR3 DNA: TGTGCCAGCAGCTTAGGGCTGGCCTACGAGCAGTACTTC; CDR3 protein: CASSLGLAYEQYF
D gene: TRBD2; clone size: NA; J gene: TRBJ2-7; V gene: TRBV10-3; CDR3 DNA: TGTGCCATCAGTGGTGGGACTAGCGGGGGGTCCTACGAGCAGTACTTC; CDR3 protein: CAISGGTSGGSYEQYF
D gene: NA; clone size: few; J gene: TRBJ2-7; V gene: TRBV7-9; CDR3 DNA: TGTGCCAGCAGCCCAGGGGGTGGCGGGAGAGCGTACGAGCAGTACTTC; CDR3 protein: CASSPGGGGRAYEQYF
D gene: NA; clone size: NA; J gene: TRBJ2-7; V gene: TRBV10-3; CDR3 DNA: TGTGCCATCAGTGATTACGGGAACTCCTACGAGCAGTACTTC; CDR3 protein: CAISDYGNSYEQYF
D gene: NA; clone size: NA; J gene: TRBJ1-5; V gene: TRBV7-2; CDR3 DNA: TGTGCCAGCAGCTTGGCCAGCCCGCCAACGGCCCAGCATTTT; CDR3 protein: CASSLASPPTAQHF
D gene: NA; clone size: NA; J gene: TRBJ2-2; V gene: TRBV5-1; CDR3 DNA: TGCGCCAGCAGCGTTCAGGGCACCGGAGAGCTGTTTTTT; CDR3 protein: CASSVQGTGELFF
D gene: TRBD1; clone size: few; J gene: TRBJ2-1; V gene: TRBV7-2; CDR3 DNA: TGTGCCAGCAGCCCCAGCAGGGGGCGGAATGAGCAGTTCTTC; CDR3 protein: CASSPSRGRNEQFF
D gene: NA; clone size: NA; J gene: TRBJ2-7; V gene: TRBV16; CDR3 DNA: TGTGCCAGCAGCCGGGGGGGCAGAGCCCCCTACGAGCAGTACTTC; CDR3 protein: CASSRGGRAPYEQYF
D gene: NA; clone size: NA; J gene: TRBJ1-5; V gene: TRBV7-9; CDR3 DNA: TGTGCCAGCAGCTCGGGCGATGGCAGGAAGCACAATCAGCCCCAGCATTTT; CDR3 protein: CASSSGDGRKHNQPQHF
D gene: NA; clone size: few; J gene: TRBJ1-5; V gene: TRBV18; CDR3 DNA: TGTGCCAGCTCACCAGGGACCGGAGAACAGCCCCAGCATTTT; CDR3 protein: CASSPGTGEQPQHF
D gene: TRBD2; clone size: NA; J gene: TRBJ2-1; V gene: TRBV7-9; CDR3 DNA: TGTGCCAGCAGCTTAGCAGGCGGGAGGGCCGGGGATGAGCAGTTCTTC; CDR3 protein: CASSLAGGRAGDEQFF